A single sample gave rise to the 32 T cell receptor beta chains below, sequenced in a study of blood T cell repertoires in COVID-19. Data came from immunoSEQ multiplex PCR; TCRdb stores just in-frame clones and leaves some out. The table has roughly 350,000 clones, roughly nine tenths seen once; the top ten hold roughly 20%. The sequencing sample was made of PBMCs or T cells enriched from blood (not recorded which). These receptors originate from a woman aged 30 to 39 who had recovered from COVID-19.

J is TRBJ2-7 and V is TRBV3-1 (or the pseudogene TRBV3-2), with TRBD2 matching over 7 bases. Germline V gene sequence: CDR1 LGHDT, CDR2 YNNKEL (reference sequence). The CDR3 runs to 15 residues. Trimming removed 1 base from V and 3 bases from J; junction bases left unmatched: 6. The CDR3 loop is CASSQGGGLYYEQYF. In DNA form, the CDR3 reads TGTGCCAGCAGCCAAGGGGGGGGACTATACTACGAGCAGTACTTC.

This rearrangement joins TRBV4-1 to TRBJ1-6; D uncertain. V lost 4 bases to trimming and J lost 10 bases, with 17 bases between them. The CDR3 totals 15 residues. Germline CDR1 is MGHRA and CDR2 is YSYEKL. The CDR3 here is CASSPPGRFRSPLHF. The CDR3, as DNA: TGCGCCAGCAGCCCCCCCGGGAGGTTCAGATCACCCCTCCACTTT.

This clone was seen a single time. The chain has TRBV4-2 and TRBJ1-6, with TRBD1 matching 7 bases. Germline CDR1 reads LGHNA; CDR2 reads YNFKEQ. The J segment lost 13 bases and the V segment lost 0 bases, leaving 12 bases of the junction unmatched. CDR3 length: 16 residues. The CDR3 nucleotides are TGTGCCAGCAGCCAAGATGAGGGGGGCGCAGGGGGTCCCCTCCACTTT. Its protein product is CASSQDEGGAGGPLHF.

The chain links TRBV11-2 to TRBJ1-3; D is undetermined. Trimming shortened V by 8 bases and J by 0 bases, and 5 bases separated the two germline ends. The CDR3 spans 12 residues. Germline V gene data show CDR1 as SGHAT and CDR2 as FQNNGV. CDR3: CASRSSGNTIYF. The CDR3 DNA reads TGTGCCAGCCGCAGCTCTGGAAACACCATATATTTT. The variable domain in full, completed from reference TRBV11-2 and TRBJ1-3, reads EAGVAQSPRYKIIEKRQSVAFWCNPISGHATLYWYQQILGQGPKLLIQFQNNGVVDDSQLPKDRFSAERLKGVDSTLKIQPAKLEDSAVYLCASRSSGNTIYFGEGSWLTVV.

CDR3 region: CASSQTGGMSSYNSPLHF. The CDR3, as DNA: TGTGCCAGCAGCCAGACGGGAGGGATGAGCTCCTATAATTCACCCCTCCACTTT. This rearrangement joins TRBV11-3 to TRBJ1-6; unclear D gene. This CDR3 has 18 residues. The germline V gene encodes CDR1 SGHNT and CDR2 YENEEA. Trimming shortened V by 5 bases and J by 0 bases, and 17 bases separated the two germline ends.

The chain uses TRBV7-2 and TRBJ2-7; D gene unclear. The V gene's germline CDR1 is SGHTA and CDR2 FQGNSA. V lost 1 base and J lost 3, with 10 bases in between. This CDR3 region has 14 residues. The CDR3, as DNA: TGTGCCAGCAGCTTAGATTTGGGCGTCTACGAGCAGTACTTC. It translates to CASSLDLGVYEQYF.

CDR3 bases: TGTGCCAGCAGTGTACAGGGGTCTACGGCTACTGAAGCTTTCTTT. Translation gives CASSVQGSTATEAFF. This rearrangement joins TRBV6-1 to TRBJ1-1; the match to TRBD1 covers 7 bases. V dropped 4 bases and J dropped 5; count of bases not matched to a gene: 10. CDR1 is MNHNS, CDR2 SASEGT, per germline. The CDR3 is made up of 15 amino acids.

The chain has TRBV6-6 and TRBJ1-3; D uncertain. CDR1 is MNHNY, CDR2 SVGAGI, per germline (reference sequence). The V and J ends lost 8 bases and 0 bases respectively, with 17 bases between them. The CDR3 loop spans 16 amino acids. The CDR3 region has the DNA TGTGCCAGCGGTCGAACGGGTACGGGCTCTGGAAACACCATATATTTT. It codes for CASGRTGTGSGNTIYF.

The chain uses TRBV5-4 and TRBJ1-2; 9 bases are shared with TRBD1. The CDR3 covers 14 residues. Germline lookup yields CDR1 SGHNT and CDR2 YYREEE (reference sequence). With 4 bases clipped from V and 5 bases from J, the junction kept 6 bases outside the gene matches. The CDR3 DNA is TGTGCCAGCAGCCGGGACAGGGCGGCTTATGGCTACACCTTC. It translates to CASSRDRAAYGYTF.

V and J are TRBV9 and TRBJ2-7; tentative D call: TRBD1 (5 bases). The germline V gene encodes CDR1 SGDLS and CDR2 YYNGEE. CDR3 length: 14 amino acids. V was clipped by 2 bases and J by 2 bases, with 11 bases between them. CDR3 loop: CASSVGQGTYEQYF. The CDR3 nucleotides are TGTGCCAGCAGCGTTGGCCAGGGCACCTACGAGCAGTACTTC.

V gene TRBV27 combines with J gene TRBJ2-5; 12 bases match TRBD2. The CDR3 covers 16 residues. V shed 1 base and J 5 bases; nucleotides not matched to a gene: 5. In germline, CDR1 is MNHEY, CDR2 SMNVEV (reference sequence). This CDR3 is CASSLLLAGGLETQYF. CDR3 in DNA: TGTGCCAGCAGTTTATTACTAGCGGGAGGCCTGGAGACCCAGTACTTC.

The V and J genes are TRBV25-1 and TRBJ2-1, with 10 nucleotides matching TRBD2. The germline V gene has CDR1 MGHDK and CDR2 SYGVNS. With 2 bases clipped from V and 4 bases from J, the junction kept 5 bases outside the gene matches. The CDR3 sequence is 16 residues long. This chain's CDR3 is CASSERLAGIYNEQFF. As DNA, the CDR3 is TGTGCCAGCAGTGAACGACTAGCGGGCATATACAATGAGCAGTTCTTC. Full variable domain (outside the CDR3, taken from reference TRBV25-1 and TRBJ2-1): EADIYQTPRYLVIGTGKKITLECSQTMGHDKMYWYQQDPGMELHLIHYSYGVNSTEKGDLSSESTVSRIRTEHFPLTLESARPSHTSQYLCASSERLAGIYNEQFFGPGTRLTVL.

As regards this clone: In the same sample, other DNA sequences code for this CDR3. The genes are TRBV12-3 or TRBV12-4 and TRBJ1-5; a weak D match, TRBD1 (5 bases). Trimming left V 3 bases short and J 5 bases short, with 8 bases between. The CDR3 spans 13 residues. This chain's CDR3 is CASSFAGDQPQHF. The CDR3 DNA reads TGTGCCAGCAGTTTTGCGGGGGATCAGCCCCAGCATTTT.

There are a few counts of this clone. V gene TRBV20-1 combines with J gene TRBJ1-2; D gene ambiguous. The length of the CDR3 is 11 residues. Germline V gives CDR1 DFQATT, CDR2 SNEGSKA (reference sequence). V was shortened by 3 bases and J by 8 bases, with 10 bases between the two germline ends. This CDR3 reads CSARGMTGYTF. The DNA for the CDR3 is TGCAGTGCTAGGGGCATGACCGGCTACACCTTC.

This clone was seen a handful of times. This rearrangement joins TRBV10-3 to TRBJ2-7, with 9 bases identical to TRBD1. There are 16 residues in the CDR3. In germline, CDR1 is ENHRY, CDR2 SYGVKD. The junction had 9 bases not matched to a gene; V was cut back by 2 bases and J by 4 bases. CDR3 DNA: TGTGCCATCAGTGAGACCCGGGACAGGGATCATTACGAGCAGTACTTC. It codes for CAISETRDRDHYEQYF.

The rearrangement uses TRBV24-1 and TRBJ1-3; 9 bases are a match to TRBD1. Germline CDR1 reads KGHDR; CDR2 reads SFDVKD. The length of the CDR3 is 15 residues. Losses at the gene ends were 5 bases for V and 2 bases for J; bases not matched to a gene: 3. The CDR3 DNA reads TGTGCCACCAGTGGTGGACAGGGGACTGGAAACACCATATATTTT. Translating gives CATSGGQGTGNTIYF.

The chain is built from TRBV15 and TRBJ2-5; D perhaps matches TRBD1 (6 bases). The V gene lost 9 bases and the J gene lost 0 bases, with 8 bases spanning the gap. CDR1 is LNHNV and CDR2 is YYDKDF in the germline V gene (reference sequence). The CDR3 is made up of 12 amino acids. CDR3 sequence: CATQGYQETQYF. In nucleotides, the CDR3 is TGTGCCACACAGGGATACCAAGAGACCCAGTACTTC.

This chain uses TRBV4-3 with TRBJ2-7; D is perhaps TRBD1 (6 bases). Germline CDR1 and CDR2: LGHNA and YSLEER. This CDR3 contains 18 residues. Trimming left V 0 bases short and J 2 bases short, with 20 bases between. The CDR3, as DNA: TGCGCCAGCAGCCAAGATCGGTTTGAGGCAGGGGCAACCTACGAGCAGTACTTC. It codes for CASSQDRFEAGATYEQYF.

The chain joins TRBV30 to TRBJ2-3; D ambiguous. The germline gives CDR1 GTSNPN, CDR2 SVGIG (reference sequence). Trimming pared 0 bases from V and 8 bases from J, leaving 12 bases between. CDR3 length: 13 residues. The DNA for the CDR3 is TGTGCCTGGAGTGTAGAAGTGCGGAGTACGCAGTATTTT. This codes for CAWSVEVRSTQYF.

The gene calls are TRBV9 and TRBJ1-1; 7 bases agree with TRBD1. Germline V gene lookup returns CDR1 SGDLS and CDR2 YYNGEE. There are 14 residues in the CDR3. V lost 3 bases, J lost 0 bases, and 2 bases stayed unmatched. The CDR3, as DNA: TGTGCCAGCAGCGCGGGACAGTTGAACACTGAAGCTTTCTTT. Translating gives CASSAGQLNTEAFF.

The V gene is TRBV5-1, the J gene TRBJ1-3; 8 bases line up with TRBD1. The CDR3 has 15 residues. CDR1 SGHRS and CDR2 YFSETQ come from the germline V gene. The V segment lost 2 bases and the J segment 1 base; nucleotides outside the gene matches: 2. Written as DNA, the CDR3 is TGCGCCAGCAGCTTTCAGGGGGCATCTGGAAACACCATATATTTT. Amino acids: CASSFQGASGNTIYF.

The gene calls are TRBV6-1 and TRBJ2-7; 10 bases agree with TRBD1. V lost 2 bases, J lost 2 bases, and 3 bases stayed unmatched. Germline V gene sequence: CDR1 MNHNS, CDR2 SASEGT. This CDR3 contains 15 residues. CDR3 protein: CASSELGTGAYEQYF. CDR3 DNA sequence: TGTGCCAGCAGTGAATTGGGGACAGGGGCCTACGAGCAGTACTTC.

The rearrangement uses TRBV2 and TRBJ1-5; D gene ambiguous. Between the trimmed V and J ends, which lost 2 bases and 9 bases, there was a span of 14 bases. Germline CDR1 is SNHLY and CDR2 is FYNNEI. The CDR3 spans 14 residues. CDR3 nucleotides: TGTGCCAGCAGTGAAAAGGAGGCGACCGGGCCCCAGCATTTT. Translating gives CASSEKEATGPQHF.

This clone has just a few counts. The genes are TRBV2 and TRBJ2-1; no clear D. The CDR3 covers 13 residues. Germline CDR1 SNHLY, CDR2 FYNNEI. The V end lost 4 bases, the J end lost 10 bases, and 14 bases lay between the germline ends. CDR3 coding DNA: TGTGCCAGCAGTGTCGACCTCTCCAGGGAGCAGTTCTTC. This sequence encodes CASSVDLSREQFF.

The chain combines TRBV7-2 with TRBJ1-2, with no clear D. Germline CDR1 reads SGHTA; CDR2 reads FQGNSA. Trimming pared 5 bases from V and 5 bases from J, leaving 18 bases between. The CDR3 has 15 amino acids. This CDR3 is CASSLNAGNPYGYTF. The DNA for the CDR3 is TGTGCCAGCAGCCTAAACGCGGGAAACCCTTATGGCTACACCTTC. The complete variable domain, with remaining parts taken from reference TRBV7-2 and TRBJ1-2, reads GAGVSQSPSNKVTEKGKDVELRCDPISGHTALYWYRQSLGQGLEFLIYFQGNSAPDKSGLPSDRFSAERTGGSVSTLTIQRTQQEDSAVYLCASSLNAGNPYGYTFGSGTRLTVV.

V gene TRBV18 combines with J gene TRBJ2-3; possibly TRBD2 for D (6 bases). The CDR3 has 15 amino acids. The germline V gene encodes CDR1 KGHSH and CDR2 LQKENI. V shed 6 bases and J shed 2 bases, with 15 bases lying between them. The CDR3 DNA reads TGTGCCAGCTCGTCCGGGAGTCCCCTCACAGATACGCAGTATTTT. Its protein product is CASSSGSPLTDTQYF.

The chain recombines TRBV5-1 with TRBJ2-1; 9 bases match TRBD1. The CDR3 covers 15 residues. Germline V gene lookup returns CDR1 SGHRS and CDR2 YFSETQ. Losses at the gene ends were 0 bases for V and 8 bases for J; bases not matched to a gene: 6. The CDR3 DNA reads TGCGCCAGCAGCTTGGCCGGGGACAGGGCGGATGAGCAGTTCTTC. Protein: CASSLAGDRADEQFF.

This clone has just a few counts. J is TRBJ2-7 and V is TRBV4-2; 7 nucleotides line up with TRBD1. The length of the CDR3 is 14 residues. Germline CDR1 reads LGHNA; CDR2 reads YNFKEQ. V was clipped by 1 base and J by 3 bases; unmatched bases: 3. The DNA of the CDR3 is TGTGCCAGCAGCCAAGGTAACAGGGGCTACGAGCAGTACTTC. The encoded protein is CASSQGNRGYEQYF.

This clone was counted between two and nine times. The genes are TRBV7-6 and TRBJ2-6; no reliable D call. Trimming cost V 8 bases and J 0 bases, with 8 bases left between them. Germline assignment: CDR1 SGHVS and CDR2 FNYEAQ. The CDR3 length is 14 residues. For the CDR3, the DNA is TGTGCCAGCGTGGGCTACTCTGGGGCCAACGTCCTGACTTTC. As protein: CASVGYSGANVLTF.

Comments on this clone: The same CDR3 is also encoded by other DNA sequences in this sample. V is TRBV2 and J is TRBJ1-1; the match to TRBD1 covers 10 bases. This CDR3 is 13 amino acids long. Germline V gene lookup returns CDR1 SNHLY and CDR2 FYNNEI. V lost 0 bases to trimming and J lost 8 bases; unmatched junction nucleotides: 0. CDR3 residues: CASSEAGQGEAFF. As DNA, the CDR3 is TGTGCCAGCAGTGAAGCGGGACAGGGGGAAGCTTTCTTT.

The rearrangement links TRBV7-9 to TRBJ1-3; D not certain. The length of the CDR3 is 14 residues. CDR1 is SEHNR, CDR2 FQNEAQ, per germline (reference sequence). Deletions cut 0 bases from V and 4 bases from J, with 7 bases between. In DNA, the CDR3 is TGTGCCAGCAGCTTAGCGGCGAGGGGAAACACCATATATTTT. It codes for CASSLAARGNTIYF.

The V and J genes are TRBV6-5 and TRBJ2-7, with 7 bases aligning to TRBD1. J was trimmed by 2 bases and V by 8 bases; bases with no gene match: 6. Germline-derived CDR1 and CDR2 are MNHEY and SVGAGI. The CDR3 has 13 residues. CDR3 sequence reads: CASRTGATYEQYF. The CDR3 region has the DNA TGTGCCAGCCGTACAGGGGCCACCTACGAGCAGTACTTC.